These 11 T cell receptor beta chains share one sample of origin, sequenced in a study of blood T cell repertoires in COVID-19. Data came from immunoSEQ multiplex PCR; TCRdb stores just in-frame clones and leaves some out. This table holds 150,000 to 200,000 clones, approximately 82% found once. The sample taken for sequencing was peripheral blood. The receptor set was obtained from a woman over 75 with active or convalescent COVID-19.

This chain joins TRBV2 and TRBJ2-7; D uncertain. The CDR3 contains 12 residues. Germline values: CDR1 SNHLY, CDR2 FYNNEI. The ends were cut back, 5 bases at V and 1 base at J, with 6 bases in the middle. The DNA of the CDR3 is TGTGCCAGCAGTCTAACTTCCTACGAGCAGTACTTC. Its translation is CASSLTSYEQYF.

The chain has TRBV5-1 and TRBJ2-5, with TRBD2 matching over 8 bases. The CDR3 is 13 residues long. After removal of 7 bases from V and 2 bases from J, the junction contained 4 bases not matched to a gene. Germline CDR1 reads SGHRS; CDR2 reads YFSETQ. CDR3 nucleotide sequence: TGCGCCAGCCGGGGGGGTCAGCAAGAGACCCAGTACTTC. This encodes CASRGGQQETQYF.

The count of this clone is one. The chain joins TRBV9 to TRBJ2-1; 11 nucleotides align to TRBD2. Per germline, CDR1 SGDLS and CDR2 YYNGEE. The CDR3 is made up of 15 amino acids. Trimming cost V 3 bases and J 5 bases; bases outside gene matches: 4. The CDR3 DNA reads as TGTGCCAGCAGCGGGACTAGCGGGCTAAACAATGAGCAGTTCTTC. It is translated as CASSGTSGLNNEQFF.

The chain carries TRBV11-2 and TRBJ1-5; 7 bases agree with TRBD1. This CDR3 region has 13 residues. The V segment lost 6 bases and the J segment 3 bases; nucleotides outside the gene matches: 2. The germline V gene encodes CDR1 SGHAT and CDR2 FQNNGV. CDR3 amino acids: CASSQGDNQPQHF. The CDR3 bases are TGTGCCAGCAGTCAGGGGGACAATCAGCCCCAGCATTTT.

The V gene is TRBV5-4, the J gene TRBJ1-1; the D gene is possibly TRBD1 (6 bases). Trimming removed 4 bases from V and 3 bases from J, with 13 bases in between. The CDR3 covers 14 residues. Germline V gives CDR1 SGHNT, CDR2 YYREEE (reference sequence). Here the CDR3 DNA reads TGTGCCAGCAGCCCGAGGGGGGGGTACACTGAAGCTTTCTTT. Its translation: CASSPRGGYTEAFF.

This sequence joins TRBV19 and TRBJ1-2; D possibly corresponds to TRBD1 (6 bases). The CDR3 has 12 amino acids. The V end lost 3 bases, the J end lost 8 bases, and 10 bases lay between the germline ends. Per the germline V gene, CDR1 is LNHDA and CDR2 is SQIVND (reference sequence). CDR3: CASSMGAEGYTF. The CDR3 region has the DNA TGTGCCAGTAGTATGGGGGCAGAAGGCTACACCTTC.

The rearrangement joins TRBV18 to TRBJ1-1, with a weak D call TRBD1 (5 bases). The V end was cut by 5 bases, the J end by 3 bases, with 19 bases between. This CDR3 comprises 16 residues. Germline values: CDR1 KGHSH, CDR2 LQKENI. DNA for the CDR3: TGTGCCAGCTCAAGACGGGACGCCTGGGGGGACACTGAAGCTTTCTTT. Translation: CASSRRDAWGDTEAFF.

V gene TRBV2 combines with J gene TRBJ2-7; TRBD2 aligns across 7 bases. There are 17 residues in the CDR3. The germline CDR1 and CDR2 sequences are SNHLY and FYNNEI. The V segment lost 2 bases and the J segment 5 bases; nucleotides outside the gene matches: 15. CDR3 region: CASSEREAGTRLNEQYF. The CDR3 region has the DNA TGTGCCAGCAGTGAAAGGGAAGCGGGAACTCGACTTAACGAGCAGTACTTC. Together with reference TRBV2 and TRBJ2-7, the CDR3 gives the full variable domain: EPEVTQTPSHQVTQMGQEVILRCVPISNHLYFYWYRQILGQKVEFLVSFYNNEISEKSEIFDDQFSVERPDGSNFTLKIRSTKLEDSAMYFCASSEREAGTRLNEQYFGPGTRLTVT.

The chain uses TRBV5-1 and TRBJ2-3, with a tentative D call TRBD2 (5 bases). The CDR3 contains 13 residues. V was trimmed by 3 bases and J by 0 bases, leaving 5 bases between them. The germline CDR1 and CDR2 sequences are SGHRS and YFSETQ. The CDR3 DNA sequence: TGCGCCAGCAGCTGGACTAGCACAGATACGCAGTATTTT. This gives the protein CASSWTSTDTQYF.

The chain has TRBV7-9 and TRBJ1-6; D is perhaps TRBD1 (5 bases). The CDR3 is 14 amino acids. Germline assignment: CDR1 SEHNR and CDR2 FQNEAQ (reference sequence). V shed 5 bases and J shed 9 bases, with 14 bases lying between them. The CDR3 DNA reads as TGTGCCAGCAGCCCATGGGGGGAGGGTTCACCCCTCCACTTT. Residues: CASSPWGEGSPLHF.

This clone has only one observation. This sequence joins TRBV4-1 and TRBJ1-3; D gene unclear. V shed 0 bases and J shed 4 bases, with 10 bases lying between them. This CDR3 has 15 amino acids. Germline V CDR1 and CDR2: MGHRA, YSYEKL. The CDR3 sequence: CASSQDGSIGNTIYF. Written as DNA, the CDR3 is TGCGCCAGCAGCCAAGACGGGAGCATAGGAAACACCATATATTTT.